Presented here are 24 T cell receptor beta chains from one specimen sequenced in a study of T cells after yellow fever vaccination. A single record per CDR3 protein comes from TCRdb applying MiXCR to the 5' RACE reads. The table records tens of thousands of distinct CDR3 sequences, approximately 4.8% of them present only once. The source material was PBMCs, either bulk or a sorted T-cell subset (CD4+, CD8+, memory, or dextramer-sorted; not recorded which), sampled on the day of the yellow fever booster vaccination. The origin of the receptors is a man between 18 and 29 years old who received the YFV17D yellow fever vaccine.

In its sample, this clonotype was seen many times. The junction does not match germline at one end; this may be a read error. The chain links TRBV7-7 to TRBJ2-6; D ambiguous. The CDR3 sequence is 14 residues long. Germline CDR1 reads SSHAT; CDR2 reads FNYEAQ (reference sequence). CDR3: CASSPSSGANVLTF. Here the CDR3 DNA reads TGTGCTAGCAGCCCAAGCTCTGGGGCCAACGTCCTGACTTTC.

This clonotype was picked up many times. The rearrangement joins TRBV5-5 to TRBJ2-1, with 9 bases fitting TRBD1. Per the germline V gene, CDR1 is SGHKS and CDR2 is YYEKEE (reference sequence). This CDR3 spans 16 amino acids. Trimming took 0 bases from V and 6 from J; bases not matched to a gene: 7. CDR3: CASSLEGTGLFNEQFF. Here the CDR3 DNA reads TGTGCCAGCAGCTTGGAAGGGACAGGGCTCTTCAATGAGCAGTTCTTC.

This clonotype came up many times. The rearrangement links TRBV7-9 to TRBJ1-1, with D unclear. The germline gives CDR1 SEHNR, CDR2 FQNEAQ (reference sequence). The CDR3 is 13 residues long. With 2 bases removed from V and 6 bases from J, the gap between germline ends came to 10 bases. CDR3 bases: TGTGCCAGCAGCTTAAGGATAGTCCCTGAAGCTTTCTTT. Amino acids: CASSLRIVPEAFF.

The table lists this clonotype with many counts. The CDR3, as DNA: TGCGCCAGCAGCCAAGATTGGGTTGAGAACACTGAAGCTTTCTTT. Encoded protein: CASSQDWVENTEAFF. The chain couples TRBV4-3 to TRBJ1-1; D is ambiguous. CDR1 is LGHNA and CDR2 is YSLEER in the germline V gene. There are 15 residues in the CDR3. V dropped 0 bases and J dropped 1 base, with 9 bases sitting between them.

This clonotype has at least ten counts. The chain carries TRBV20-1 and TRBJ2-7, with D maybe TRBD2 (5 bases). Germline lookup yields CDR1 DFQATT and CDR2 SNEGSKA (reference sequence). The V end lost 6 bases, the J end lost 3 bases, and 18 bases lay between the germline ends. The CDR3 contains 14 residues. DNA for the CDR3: TGCAGTGCCACGGACGGACCCGGGGACTACGAGCAGTACGTC. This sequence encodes CSATDGPGDYEQYV.

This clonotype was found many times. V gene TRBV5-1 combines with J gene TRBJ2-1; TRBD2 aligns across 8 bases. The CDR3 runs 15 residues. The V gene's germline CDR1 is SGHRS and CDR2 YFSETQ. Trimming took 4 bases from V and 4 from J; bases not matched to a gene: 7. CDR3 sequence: CASSLLADSYNEQFF. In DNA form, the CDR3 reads TGCGCCAGCAGCCTACTAGCGGATAGTTACAATGAGCAGTTCTTC.

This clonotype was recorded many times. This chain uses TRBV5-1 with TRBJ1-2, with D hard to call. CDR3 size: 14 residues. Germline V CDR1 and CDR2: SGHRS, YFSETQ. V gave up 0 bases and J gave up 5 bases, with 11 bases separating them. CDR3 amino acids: CASSLAPEKYGYTF. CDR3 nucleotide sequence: TGCGCCAGCAGCTTGGCTCCAGAAAAATATGGCTACACCTTC. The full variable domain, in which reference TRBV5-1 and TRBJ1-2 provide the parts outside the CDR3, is KAGVTQTPRYLIKTRGQQVTLSCSPISGHRSVSWYQQTPGQGLQFLFEYFSETQRNKGNFPGRFSGRQFSNSRSEMNVSTLELGDSALYLCASSLAPEKYGYTFGSGTRLTVV.

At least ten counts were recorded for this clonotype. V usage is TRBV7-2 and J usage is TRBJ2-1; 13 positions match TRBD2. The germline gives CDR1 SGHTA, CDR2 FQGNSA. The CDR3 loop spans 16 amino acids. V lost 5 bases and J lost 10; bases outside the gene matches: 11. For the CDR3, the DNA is TGTGCCAGCAGCCGACTAGCGGGGGGCAGTTGGGGAGAGCAGTTCTTC. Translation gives CASSRLAGGSWGEQFF.

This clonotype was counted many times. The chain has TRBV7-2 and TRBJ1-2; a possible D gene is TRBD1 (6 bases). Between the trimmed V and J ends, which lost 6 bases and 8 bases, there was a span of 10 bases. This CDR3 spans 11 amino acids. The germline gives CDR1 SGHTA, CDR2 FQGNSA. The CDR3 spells CASRSGTGYTF. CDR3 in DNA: TGTGCCAGCAGGTCCGGGACAGGCTACACCTTC.

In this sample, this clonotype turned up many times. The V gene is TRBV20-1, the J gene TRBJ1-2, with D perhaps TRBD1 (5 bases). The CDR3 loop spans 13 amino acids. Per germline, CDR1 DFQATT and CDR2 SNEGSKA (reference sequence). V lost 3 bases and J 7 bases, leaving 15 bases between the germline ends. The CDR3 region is CSASGGVMRGYTF. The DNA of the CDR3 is TGCAGTGCTAGTGGGGGAGTTATGCGTGGCTACACCTTC.

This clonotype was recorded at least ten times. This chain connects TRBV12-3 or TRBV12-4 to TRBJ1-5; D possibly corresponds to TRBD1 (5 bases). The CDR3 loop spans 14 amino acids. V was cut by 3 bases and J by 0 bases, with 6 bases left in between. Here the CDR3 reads CASSLRGSNQPQHF. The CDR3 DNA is TGTGCCAGCAGTTTGAGGGGTAGCAATCAGCCCCAGCATTTT.

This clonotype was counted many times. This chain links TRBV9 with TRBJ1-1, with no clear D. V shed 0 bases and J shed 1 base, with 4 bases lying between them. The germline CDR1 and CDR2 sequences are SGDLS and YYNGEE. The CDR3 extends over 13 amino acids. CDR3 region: CASSVARNTEAFF. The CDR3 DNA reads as TGTGCCAGCAGCGTAGCGAGGAACACTGAAGCTTTCTTT.

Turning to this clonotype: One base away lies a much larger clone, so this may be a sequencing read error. The CDR3 region is CASSVSGREIEAFF. CDR3 sequence (DNA): TGTGCCAGCAGCGTTTCAGGGAGGGAGATTGAAGCTTTCTTT. V gene TRBV7-9 combines with J gene TRBJ1-1; D is possibly TRBD1 (5 bases). The germline CDR1 and CDR2 sequences are SEHNR and FQNEAQ (reference sequence). The CDR3 runs to 14 residues. V was trimmed by 5 bases and J by 7 bases, leaving 17 bases between them.

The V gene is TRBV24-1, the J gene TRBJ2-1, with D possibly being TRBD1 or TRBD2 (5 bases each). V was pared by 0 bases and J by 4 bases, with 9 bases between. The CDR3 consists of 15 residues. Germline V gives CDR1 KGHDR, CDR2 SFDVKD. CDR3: CATSDLGGRYNEQFF. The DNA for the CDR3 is TGTGCCACCAGTGATTTGGGGGGTAGGTACAATGAGCAGTTCTTC.

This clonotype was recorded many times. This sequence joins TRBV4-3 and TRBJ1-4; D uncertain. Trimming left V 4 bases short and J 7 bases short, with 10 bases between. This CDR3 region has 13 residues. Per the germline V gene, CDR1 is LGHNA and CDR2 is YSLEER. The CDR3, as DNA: TGCGCCAGCAGCCGGCTCGGGCTTGAAAAACTGTTTTTT. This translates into CASSRLGLEKLFF.

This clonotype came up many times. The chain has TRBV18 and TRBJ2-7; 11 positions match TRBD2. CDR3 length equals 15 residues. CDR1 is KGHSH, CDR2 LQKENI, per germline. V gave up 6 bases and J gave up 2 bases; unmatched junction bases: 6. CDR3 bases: TGTGCCAGCTCGCCCCCGGGACTAGCGGCCTACGAGCAGTACTTC. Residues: CASSPPGLAAYEQYF.

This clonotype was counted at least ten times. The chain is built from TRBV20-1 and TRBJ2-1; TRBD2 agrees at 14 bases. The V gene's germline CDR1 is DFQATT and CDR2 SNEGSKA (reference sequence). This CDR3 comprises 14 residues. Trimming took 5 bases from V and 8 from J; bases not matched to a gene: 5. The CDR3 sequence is CSALRLAGGHEQFF. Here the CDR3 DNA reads TGCAGTGCTCTACGACTAGCGGGGGGGCATGAGCAGTTCTTC.

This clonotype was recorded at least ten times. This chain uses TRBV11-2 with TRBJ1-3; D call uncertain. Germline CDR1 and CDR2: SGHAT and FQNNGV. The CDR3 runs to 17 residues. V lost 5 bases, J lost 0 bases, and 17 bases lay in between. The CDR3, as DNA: TGTGCCAGCAGCCGAAACCCCAAGGGCCTCTCTGGAAACACCATATATTTT. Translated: CASSRNPKGLSGNTIYF.

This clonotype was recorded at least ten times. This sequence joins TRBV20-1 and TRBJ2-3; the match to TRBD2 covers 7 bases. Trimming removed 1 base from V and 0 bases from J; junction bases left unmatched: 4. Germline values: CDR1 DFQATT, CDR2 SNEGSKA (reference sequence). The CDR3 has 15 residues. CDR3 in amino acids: CSARGAAGSTDTQYF. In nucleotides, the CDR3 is TGCAGTGCTAGAGGAGCAGCGGGGAGCACAGATACGCAGTATTTT.

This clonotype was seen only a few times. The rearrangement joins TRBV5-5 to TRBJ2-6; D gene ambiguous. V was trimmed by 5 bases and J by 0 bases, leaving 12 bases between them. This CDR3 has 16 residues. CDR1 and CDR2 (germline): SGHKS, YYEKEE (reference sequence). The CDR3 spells CASRQVMVSGANVLTF. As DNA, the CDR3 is TGTGCCAGCAGGCAGGTTATGGTCTCTGGGGCCAACGTCCTGACTTTC.

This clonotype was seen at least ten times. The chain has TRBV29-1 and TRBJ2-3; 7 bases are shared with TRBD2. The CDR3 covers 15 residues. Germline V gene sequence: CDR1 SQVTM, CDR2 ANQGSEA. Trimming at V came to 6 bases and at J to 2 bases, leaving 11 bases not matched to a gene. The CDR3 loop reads CSVDGDYATTDTQYF. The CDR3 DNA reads TGCAGCGTCGACGGGGACTACGCAACCACAGATACGCAGTATTTT.

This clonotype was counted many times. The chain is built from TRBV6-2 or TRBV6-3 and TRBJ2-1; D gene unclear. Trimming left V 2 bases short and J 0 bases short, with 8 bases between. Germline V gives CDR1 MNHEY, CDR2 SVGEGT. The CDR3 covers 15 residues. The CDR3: CASSYPVSSYNEQFF. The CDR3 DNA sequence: TGTGCCAGCAGTTACCCCGTGAGCTCCTACAATGAGCAGTTCTTC.

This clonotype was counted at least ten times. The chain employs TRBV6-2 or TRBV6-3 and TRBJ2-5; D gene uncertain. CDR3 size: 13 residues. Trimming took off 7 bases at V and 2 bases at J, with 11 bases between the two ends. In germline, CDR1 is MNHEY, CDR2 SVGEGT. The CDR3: CASTLTEQETQYF. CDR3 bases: TGTGCCAGCACCCTGACGGAACAAGAGACCCAGTACTTC.

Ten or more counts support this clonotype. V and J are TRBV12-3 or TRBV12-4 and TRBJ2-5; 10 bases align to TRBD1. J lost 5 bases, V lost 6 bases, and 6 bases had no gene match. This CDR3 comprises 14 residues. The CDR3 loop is CASSPDRGQETQYF. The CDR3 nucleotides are TGTGCCAGCAGCCCAGACAGGGGGCAGGAGACCCAGTACTTC.